Below are 28 T cell receptor beta chains sequenced from a single sample in a study of cytomegalovirus exposure and HLA in healthy donors. PCR employed 60 Vbeta and 13 Jbeta primers. Sequencing used immunoSEQ multiplex PCR; TCRdb keeps in-frame clones, though not all of them. The data contain 97,000 or so clones, roughly a tenth of them seen just once; the ten biggest clones take up around 4.9%. The sequenced sample was PBMCs. All receptors come from a man aged 45 to 65 in good health and CMV-seropositive.

The chain combines TRBV11-2 with TRBJ2-5, with 7 bases lining up with TRBD2. The CDR3 contains 16 residues. With V trimmed by 1 base and J by 5 bases, 10 bases remained unmatched. Germline CDR1 is SGHAT and CDR2 is FQNNGV. In DNA, the CDR3 is TGTGCCAGCAGCTTAGGTGCTAGCGGAGAAGGGGAGACCCAGTACTTC. Protein: CASSLGASGEGETQYF.

This clone was counted between two and nine times. This chain joins TRBV29-1 and TRBJ2-3; 9 bases are shared with TRBD2. Germline V gives CDR1 SQVTM, CDR2 ANQGSEA. The V segment lost 4 bases and the J segment 2 bases; nucleotides outside the gene matches: 4. CDR3 length equals 14 residues. In DNA, the CDR3 is TGCAGCGTTGGGGCGGGAGGGCCCACAGATACGCAGTATTTT. It codes for CSVGAGGPTDTQYF.

This clone was counted only a few times. This chain joins TRBV7-9 and TRBJ2-5, with D possibly being TRBD1 (5 bases). The CDR3 runs to 15 residues. V was clipped by 0 bases and J by 2 bases, with 10 bases between them. CDR1 and CDR2 (germline): SEHNR, FQNEAQ (reference sequence). The CDR3 protein is CASSLAGPAQETQYF. Here the CDR3 DNA reads TGTGCCAGCAGCTTAGCGGGGCCCGCTCAAGAGACCCAGTACTTC.

This clone has only a few counts. The chain employs TRBV11-2 and TRBJ2-7; TRBD2 is a possible D gene (5 bases). This CDR3 is built from 16 residues. V was clipped by 0 bases and J by 0 bases, with 12 bases between them. Germline-derived CDR1 and CDR2 are SGHAT and FQNNGV. CDR3 in amino acids: CASSLDHRLNSYEQYF. The CDR3 DNA reads as TGTGCCAGCAGCTTAGATCACCGACTAAACTCCTACGAGCAGTACTTC.

This clone has a count of ten or more. The rearrangement uses TRBV2 and TRBJ1-2; TRBD1 aligns across 7 bases. The germline V gene encodes CDR1 SNHLY and CDR2 FYNNEI. The CDR3 sequence is 14 residues long. V was clipped by 3 bases and J by 6 bases; unmatched bases: 7. The CDR3 DNA is TGTGCCAGCAGTGAGGACAGGCGATTGGATGGCTACACCTTC. Translating it yields CASSEDRRLDGYTF.

This clone was counted a few times. The V call is TRBV29-1, the J call TRBJ2-1; D call uncertain. This CDR3 is 13 amino acids long. V shed 6 bases and J shed 0 bases, with 9 bases lying between them. Per the germline V gene, CDR1 is SQVTM and CDR2 is ANQGSEA. CDR3 nucleotides: TGCAGCGTACTGGGCTACTCCTACAATGAGCAGTTCTTC. Translated: CSVLGYSYNEQFF.

This chain's CDR3 is CSVDSGSGVEQYF. The CDR3 DNA reads as TGCAGCGTTGACAGTGGGAGTGGGGTCGAGCAGTACTTC. The chain combines TRBV29-1 with TRBJ2-5, with D possibly being TRBD2 (5 bases). The J call could be wrong; TRBJ2-7 is a better fit for the DNA end. The CDR3 is made up of 13 amino acids. CDR1 is SQVTM and CDR2 is ANQGSEA in the germline V gene.

The V gene is TRBV30, the J gene TRBJ2-2; D is perhaps TRBD1 (6 bases). CDR1 and CDR2 (germline): GTSNPN, SVGIG (reference sequence). The CDR3 contains 15 residues. Trimming stripped 2 bases from V and 3 bases from J, with 13 bases between. CDR3 residues: CAWSSLTGYTGELFF. CDR3 nucleotide sequence: TGTGCCTGGAGTTCACTAACAGGGTACACCGGGGAGCTGTTTTTT.

This clone was recorded a few times. V gene TRBV7-9 combines with J gene TRBJ2-5; perhaps TRBD2 as D (6 bases). This CDR3 is built from 15 residues. The V end was cut by 5 bases, the J end by 5 bases, with 18 bases between. Looked up from germline, CDR1 is SEHNR and CDR2 is FQNEAQ (reference sequence). The CDR3 protein is CASSRPGTAAETQYF. CDR3 coding DNA: TGTGCCAGCAGCCGCCCCGGGACTGCGGCCGAGACCCAGTACTTC.

This clone was counted only a few times. The chain links TRBV13 to TRBJ2-1; 14 nucleotides agree with TRBD2. The V segment lost 5 bases and the J segment 9 bases; nucleotides outside the gene matches: 6. The CDR3 runs to 15 residues. CDR1 and CDR2 (germline): PRHDT, FYEKMQ (reference sequence). CDR3 nucleotides: TGTGCCAGCAGCCCTGGACTAGCGGGAGGAGGTGAGCAGTTCTTC. This translates into CASSPGLAGGGEQFF.

The rearrangement joins TRBV29-1 to TRBJ1-1, with a tentative D call TRBD1 (6 bases). Trimming took 7 bases from V and 7 from J, leaving 19 bases between them. This CDR3 is 13 amino acids long. Germline V gene sequence: CDR1 SQVTM, CDR2 ANQGSEA. CDR3 coding DNA: TGCAGCGGAGGGGGGGCCGCGGGGGGTGAAGCTTTCTTT. Translation gives CSGGGAAGGEAFF.

This clone has a handful of counts. This sequence joins TRBV6-5 and TRBJ1-1; unclear D gene. This CDR3 region has 14 residues. The V and J ends lost 8 bases and 5 bases respectively, with 18 bases between them. Germline V gene data show CDR1 as MNHEY and CDR2 as SVGAGI. The CDR3 nucleotides are TGTGCCAGCCTCCCCTCGGGGAGAGGGACTGAAGCTTTCTTT. It is translated as CASLPSGRGTEAFF.

This chain uses TRBV30 with TRBJ2-1; D gene uncertain. The CDR3 contains 12 residues. V was cut by 0 bases and J by 4 bases, with 4 bases left in between. CDR1 is GTSNPN, CDR2 SVGIG, per germline (reference sequence). The CDR3 sequence is CAWSVQYNEQFF. In nucleotides, the CDR3 is TGTGCCTGGAGTGTCCAGTACAATGAGCAGTTCTTC. Filled out from reference TRBV30 and TRBJ2-1, the complete variable domain reads SQTIHQWPATLVQPVGSPLSLECTVEGTSNPNLYWYRQAAGRGLQLLFYSVGIGQISSEVPQNLSASRPQDRQFILSSKKLLLSDSGFYLCAWSVQYNEQFFGPGTRLTVL.

The V call is TRBV19, the J call TRBJ2-7, with 9 bases aligning to TRBD1. Germline V lookup: CDR1 LNHDA, CDR2 SQIVND (reference sequence). The V gene end was trimmed by 9 bases and the J gene end by 5 bases; junction bases not matched to a gene: 8. The CDR3 runs 13 residues. The CDR3 region has the DNA TGTGCCAGCCAACCGGGACAGGGCCACGAGCAGTACTTC. Protein sequence: CASQPGQGHEQYF.

A few counts support this clone. The gene calls are TRBV18 and TRBJ2-1, with a tentative D call TRBD2 (5 bases). Germline CDR1 KGHSH, CDR2 LQKENI. The CDR3 contains 15 residues. Trimming stripped 2 bases from V and 0 bases from J, with 8 bases between. This CDR3 is CASSPKADSYNEQFF. The CDR3, as DNA: TGTGCCAGCTCACCAAAAGCGGACTCCTACAATGAGCAGTTCTTC.

The table lists this clone with a few counts. The genes are TRBV28 and TRBJ1-1, with TRBD1 matching 11 bases. J lost 5 bases, V lost 3 bases, and 11 bases had no gene match. Germline values: CDR1 MDHEN, CDR2 SYDVKM. This CDR3 spans 17 amino acids. The CDR3 loop reads CASSFHRTGGSKTEAFF. DNA for the CDR3: TGTGCCAGCAGTTTCCATCGGACAGGGGGCAGCAAAACTGAAGCTTTCTTT.

This clone was detected a few times. The chain uses TRBV29-1 and TRBJ2-1; D gene uncertain. The V end was cut by 8 bases, the J end by 9 bases, with 20 bases between. This CDR3 contains 13 residues. From germline, CDR1 is SQVTM and CDR2 ANQGSEA. Here the CDR3 reads CSSNSNGPVEQFF. CDR3 nucleotides: TGCAGCTCGAACTCGAATGGGCCTGTTGAGCAGTTCTTC.

Only a few counts were recorded for this clone. This chain connects TRBV7-2 to TRBJ2-1; 8 nucleotides match TRBD2. Germline-derived CDR1 and CDR2 are SGHTA and FQGNSA. The CDR3 contains 17 residues. J was trimmed by 3 bases and V by 1 base; bases with no gene match: 8. CDR3 sequence reads: CASSLVSSGTSYNEQFF. Written as DNA, the CDR3 is TGTGCCAGCAGCTTAGTCTCGTCCGGGACTAGCTACAATGAGCAGTTCTTC.

V is TRBV14 and J is TRBJ2-5, with TRBD2 identical over 12 bases. Losses at the gene ends were 6 bases for V and 5 bases for J; bases not matched to a gene: 4. The CDR3 runs 14 residues. CDR1 is SGHDN and CDR2 is FVKESK in the germline V gene. The DNA for the CDR3 is TGTGCCAGCAGTCAAACTAGCGGGAGGGAGACCCAGTACTTC. Its translation is CASSQTSGRETQYF. Variable domain in full (rest from reference TRBV14 and TRBJ2-5): EAGVTQFPSHSVIEKGQTVTLRCDPISGHDNLYWYRRVMGKEIKFLLHFVKESKQDESGMPNNRFLAERTGGTYSTLKVQPAELEDSGVYFCASSQTSGRETQYFGPGTRLLVL.

This clone was found a few times. This chain links TRBV28 with TRBJ2-1; 7 nucleotides align to TRBD1. Germline CDR1 and CDR2: MDHEN and SYDVKM. This CDR3 spans 15 amino acids. With 7 bases clipped from V and 0 bases from J, the junction kept 6 bases outside the gene matches. CDR3 sequence reads: CASIPPGGSYNEQFF. For the CDR3, the DNA is TGTGCCAGCATTCCCCCAGGGGGCTCCTACAATGAGCAGTTCTTC. Complete variable domain (other parts from reference TRBV28 and TRBJ2-1): DVKVTQSSRYLVKRTGEKVFLECVQDMDHENMFWYRQDPGLGLRLIYFSYDVKMKEKGDIPEGYSVSREKKERFSLILESASTNQTSMYLCASIPPGGSYNEQFFGPGTRLTVL.

This chain connects TRBV7-9 to TRBJ1-4; 8 bases align to TRBD1. V lost 1 base, J lost 3 bases, and 4 bases stayed unmatched. The length of the CDR3 is 16 residues. Looked up from germline, CDR1 is SEHNR and CDR2 is FQNEAQ (reference sequence). CDR3 region: CASSLGQGIANEKLFF. The CDR3 region has the DNA TGTGCCAGCAGCTTAGGACAGGGGATAGCTAATGAAAAACTGTTTTTT. Full variable domain (rest looked up from reference TRBV7-9 and TRBJ1-4): DTGVSQNPRHKITKRGQNVTFRCDPISEHNRLYWYRQTLGQGPEFLTYFQNEAQLEKSRLLSDRFSAERPKGSFSTLEIQRTEQGDSAMYLCASSLGQGIANEKLFFGSGTQLSVL.

The J gene is TRBJ1-1, the V gene TRBV6-6; TRBD1 aligns across 9 bases. The germline gives CDR1 MNHNY, CDR2 SVGAGI (reference sequence). The V segment lost 6 bases and the J segment 2 bases; nucleotides outside the gene matches: 4. The CDR3 contains 14 residues. The CDR3 DNA reads TGTGCCAGCAGAACAGGGGGCCCTAACACTGAAGCTTTCTTT. Residues: CASRTGGPNTEAFF.

There are a few counts of this clone. The genes are TRBV6-5 and TRBJ2-4; D is perhaps TRBD2 (6 bases). The CDR3 extends over 14 amino acids. Germline V lookup: CDR1 MNHEY, CDR2 SVGAGI. The V end was cut by 4 bases, the J end by 4 bases, with 11 bases between. The CDR3 DNA sequence: TGTGCCAGCAGTTTCGGGACTCAGAAAAACATTCAGTACTTC. It codes for CASSFGTQKNIQYF.

V and J are TRBV5-6 and TRBJ2-5, with D tentatively TRBD1 (5 bases). V dropped 4 bases and J dropped 1 base, with 14 bases sitting between them. The CDR3 is made up of 15 amino acids. CDR1 SGHDT and CDR2 YYEEEE come from the germline V gene. The CDR3 DNA reads TGTGCCAGCAGCCCCTTTACAGGTATCCAAGAGACCCAGTACTTC. It encodes CASSPFTGIQETQYF.

This clone was recorded a few times. The gene calls are TRBV19 and TRBJ2-1; 8 bases are a match to TRBD2. V gave up 3 bases and J gave up 8 bases; unmatched junction bases: 6. Germline loops: CDR1 LNHDA, CDR2 SQIVND (reference sequence). The CDR3 is 14 amino acids. CDR3 region: CASSIRTSPHEQFF. DNA for the CDR3: TGTGCCAGTAGTATCCGGACTAGCCCTCATGAGCAGTTCTTC.

This clone was found a few times. CDR3 sequence: CASSLRLAGVADTQYF. The CDR3 nucleotides are TGTGCCAGCAGCTTAAGACTAGCGGGAGTGGCAGATACGCAGTATTTT. The V gene is TRBV9, the J gene TRBJ2-3, with 12 bases identical to TRBD2. Per germline, CDR1 SGDLS and CDR2 YYNGEE. The CDR3 has 16 amino acids. The trim removed 4 bases at V and 4 bases at J, leaving 7 bases unmatched.

There are a few counts of this clone. This chain connects TRBV7-2 to TRBJ2-2, with 7 nucleotides matching TRBD1. There are 16 residues in the CDR3. From germline, CDR1 is SGHTA and CDR2 FQGNSA. The V segment lost 5 bases and the J segment 5 bases; nucleotides outside the gene matches: 11. In DNA, the CDR3 is TGTGCCAGCAGCCCTTTGACAGGGTCGGGGACCGGGGAGCTGTTTTTT. It translates to CASSPLTGSGTGELFF. The full variable domain, its missing parts supplied by reference TRBV7-2 and TRBJ2-2, is GAGVSQSPSNKVTEKGKDVELRCDPISGHTALYWYRQSLGQGLEFLIYFQGNSAPDKSGLPSDRFSAERTGGSVSTLTIQRTQQEDSAVYLCASSPLTGSGTGELFFGEGSRLTVL.

The chain employs TRBV4-1 and TRBJ1-2; 8 bases match TRBD1. The germline gives CDR1 MGHRA, CDR2 YSYEKL. The V gene end was trimmed by 0 bases and the J gene end by 4 bases; junction bases not matched to a gene: 16. The CDR3 is 19 amino acids. The CDR3 region has the DNA TGCGCCAGCAGCCAAGATCGGAGGGGCAGGGGGCGTCGTCGCTATGGCTACACCTTC. Its protein product is CASSQDRRGRGRRRYGYTF.